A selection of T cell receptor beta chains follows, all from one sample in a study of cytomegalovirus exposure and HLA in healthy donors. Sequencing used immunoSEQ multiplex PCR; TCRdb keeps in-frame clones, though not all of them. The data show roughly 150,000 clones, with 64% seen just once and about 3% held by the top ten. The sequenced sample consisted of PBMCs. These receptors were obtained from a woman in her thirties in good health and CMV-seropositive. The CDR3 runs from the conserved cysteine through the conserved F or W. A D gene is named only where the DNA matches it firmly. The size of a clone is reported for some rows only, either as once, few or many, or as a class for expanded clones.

cdr3_aa: CASSLGGHGELFF
cdr3_nt: TGTGCCAGCAGCTTAGGAGGTCACGGGGAGCTGTTTTTT
v_call: TRBV7-8
clone_size: .
d_call: .
j_call: TRBJ2-2

cdr3_aa: CASSESFGGDSGNTIYF
cdr3_nt: TGCGCCAGCAGTGAGTCCTTCGGAGGGGACTCTGGAAACACCATATATTTT
v_call: TRBV10-2
clone_size: .
d_call: .
j_call: TRBJ1-3

cdr3_aa: CASSSGQPATNEKLFF
cdr3_nt: TGTGCCAGCTCGTCGGGACAGCCTGCAACTAATGAAAAACTGTTTTTT
v_call: TRBV18
clone_size: .
d_call: TRBD1
j_call: TRBJ1-4

cdr3_aa: CASSQDFAGSSYNEQFF
cdr3_nt: TGCGCCAGCAGCCAAGATTTCGCGGGGAGCTCCTACAATGAGCAGTTCTTC
v_call: TRBV4-1
clone_size: .
d_call: .
j_call: TRBJ2-1

cdr3_aa: CAWSGGLEYNEQFF
cdr3_nt: TGTGCCTGGAGTGGGGGACTAGAGTACAATGAGCAGTTCTTC
v_call: TRBV30
clone_size: .
d_call: TRBD2
j_call: TRBJ2-1

cdr3_aa: CASSAGTKGEQYF
cdr3_nt: TGTGCCAGCAGTGCCGGGACAAAAGGGGAGCAGTACTTC
v_call: TRBV6-1
clone_size: .
d_call: .
j_call: TRBJ2-7

cdr3_aa: CASSLGVGGMNTGELFF
cdr3_nt: TGCGCCAGCAGCTTGGGGGTTGGCGGGATGAACACCGGGGAGCTGTTTTTT
v_call: TRBV5-1
clone_size: .
d_call: .
j_call: TRBJ2-2

cdr3_aa: CASSDAFVSGRTEAFF
cdr3_nt: TGTGCCAGCAGTGACGCTTTTGTGTCCGGTCGTACTGAAGCTTTCTTT
v_call: TRBV2
clone_size: .
d_call: .
j_call: TRBJ1-1

cdr3_aa: CASSPFYSGEETQYF
cdr3_nt: TGTGCCAGCAGCCCCTTCTATAGCGGGGAAGAGACCCAGTACTTC
v_call: TRBV6-5
clone_size: .
d_call: TRBD2
j_call: TRBJ2-5

cdr3_aa: CASSLLGDWGYTF
cdr3_nt: TGTGCCAGCAGCTTACTCGGGGATTGGGGCTACACCTTC
v_call: TRBV7-2
clone_size: .
d_call: .
j_call: TRBJ1-2

cdr3_aa: CAWSPMGQGAAQPQHF
cdr3_nt: TGTGCCTGGAGTCCAATGGGACAGGGAGCGGCCCAGCCCCAGCATTTT
v_call: TRBV30
clone_size: few
d_call: TRBD1
j_call: TRBJ1-5

cdr3_aa: CASAPLTGLNQPQHF
cdr3_nt: TGTGCCAGCGCCCCTCTCACAGGGTTAAATCAGCCCCAGCATTTT
v_call: TRBV28
clone_size: .
d_call: .
j_call: TRBJ1-5

cdr3_aa: CASTWTGEYGYTF
cdr3_nt: TGTGCCAGCACCTGGACAGGGGAATATGGCTACACCTTC
v_call: TRBV2
clone_size: .
d_call: TRBD1
j_call: TRBJ1-2

cdr3_aa: CASSFSYNEQFF
cdr3_nt: TGTGCCAGCAGCTTCAGTTACAATGAGCAGTTCTTC
v_call: TRBV11-3
clone_size: few
d_call: .
j_call: TRBJ2-1

cdr3_aa: CASSFDRLGQPQHF
cdr3_nt: TGTGCCAGCAGTTTTGACAGGCTGGGTCAGCCCCAGCATTTT
v_call: TRBV28
clone_size: .
d_call: .
j_call: TRBJ1-5

cdr3_aa: CASSPRMEGPGTGELFF
cdr3_nt: TGTGCCAGCAGCCCGAGGATGGAGGGACCGGGGACCGGGGAGCTGTTTTTT
v_call: TRBV21-1
clone_size: .
d_call: .
j_call: TRBJ2-2

cdr3_aa: CASSLAGGNTEAFF
cdr3_nt: TGTGCCAGCAGCTTAGCGGGGGGAAACACTGAAGCTTTCTTT
v_call: TRBV7-8
clone_size: .
d_call: .
j_call: TRBJ1-1

cdr3_aa: CASSAGPWTGSYGYTF
cdr3_nt: TGTGCCAGCAGCGCAGGTCCCTGGACGGGAAGCTATGGCTACACCTTC
v_call: TRBV14
clone_size: .
d_call: .
j_call: TRBJ1-2

cdr3_aa: CASSPGRARVQPQHF
cdr3_nt: TGTGCCAGCAGCCCCGGGAGGGCGAGGGTTCAGCCCCAGCATTTT
v_call: TRBV6-5
clone_size: once
d_call: .
j_call: TRBJ1-5

cdr3_aa: CASSLGVGLNYGYTF
cdr3_nt: TGTGCCAGCAGCTTAGGCGTGGGGCTTAACTATGGCTACACCTTC
v_call: TRBV7-9
clone_size: .
d_call: .
j_call: TRBJ1-2

cdr3_aa: CASSSPGLAGPTGELFF
cdr3_nt: TGTGCCAGCAGCTCCCCGGGACTAGCGGGACCCACCGGGGAGCTGTTTTTT
v_call: TRBV7-9
clone_size: few
d_call: TRBD2
j_call: TRBJ2-2

cdr3_aa: CASSLGLASDTQYF
cdr3_nt: TGCGCCAGCAGCCTAGGACTAGCATCCGATACGCAGTATTTT
v_call: TRBV5-1
clone_size: .
d_call: TRBD2
j_call: TRBJ2-3

cdr3_aa: CASSSMGQGIYGYTF
cdr3_nt: TGTGCCAGCAGTTCTATGGGACAGGGGATCTATGGCTACACCTTC
v_call: TRBV6-1
clone_size: .
d_call: TRBD1
j_call: TRBJ1-2

cdr3_aa: CASSDGQSSYNEQFF
cdr3_nt: TGTGCCAGCAGTGATGGGCAGAGCTCCTACAATGAGCAGTTCTTC
v_call: TRBV2
clone_size: .
d_call: .
j_call: TRBJ2-1

cdr3_aa: CASSQGAEKETQYF
cdr3_nt: TGCGCCAGCAGTCAGGGGGCAGAGAAAGAGACCCAGTACTTC
v_call: TRBV23-1
clone_size: .
d_call: .
j_call: TRBJ2-5

cdr3_aa: CASSLDRGREAFF
cdr3_nt: TGCGCCAGCAGCTTGGACAGGGGCCGTGAAGCTTTCTTT
v_call: TRBV5-1
clone_size: .
d_call: TRBD1
j_call: TRBJ1-1

cdr3_aa: CASNDRLAEREQYF
cdr3_nt: TGTGCCAGCAATGACAGGCTAGCGGAGAGGGAGCAGTACTTC
v_call: TRBV2
clone_size: few
d_call: .
j_call: TRBJ2-7

cdr3_aa: CASSLARGLSYEQYF
cdr3_nt: TGCGCCAGCAGCTTGGCCAGGGGCCTCTCCTACGAGCAGTACTTC
v_call: TRBV5-1
clone_size: .
d_call: .
j_call: TRBJ2-7

cdr3_aa: CASSPNPLASYEQYF
cdr3_nt: TGTGCCAGCAGCCCAAACCCCCTAGCGTCCTACGAGCAGTACTTC
v_call: TRBV11-2
clone_size: .
d_call: .
j_call: TRBJ2-7